The clone carrying this T cell receptor beta chain was seen many times. V lost 0 bases to trimming and J lost 8 bases, with 13 bases between them. Germline-derived CDR1 and CDR2 are MNHEY and SVGAGI. CDR3 size: 15 residues. TCRdb itself ran the RACE reads through MiXCR, one entry per CDR3 protein. Of 95,000 or so distinct CDR3 sequences in the sample, approximately 10% were seen once. Time point given: patch test 2, 6 weeks after DPC sensitization. Treatment meaning: therapeutic diphenylcyclopropenone sensitization with weekly scalp DPC. The data are from a study of human T cells and chemical hapten exposure.

The chain is built from TRBV6-5 and TRBJ1-4; D is ambiguous. The sequencing here drew on whole blood, taken in connection with sensitization to the hapten diphenylcyclopropenone (DPC). The TCR sequence derives from a woman aged 40 to 50 with alopecia areata. Some clones in this sample may be carry-over from other donors' samples. CDR3 protein: CASSYSKEPREKLFF. CDR3 coding DNA: TGTGCCAGCAGTTACTCGAAGGAGCCGCGAGAAAAACTGTTTTTT.